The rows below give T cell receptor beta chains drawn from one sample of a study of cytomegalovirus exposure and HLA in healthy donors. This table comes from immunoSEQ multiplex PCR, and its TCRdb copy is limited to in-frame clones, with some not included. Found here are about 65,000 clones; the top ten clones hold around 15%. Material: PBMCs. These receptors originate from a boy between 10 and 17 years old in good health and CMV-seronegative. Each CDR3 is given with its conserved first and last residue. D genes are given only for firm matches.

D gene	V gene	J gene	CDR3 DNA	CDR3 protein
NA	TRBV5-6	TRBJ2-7	TGTGCCAGCAGCGGGCAGGGAATTATGGACTCCTACGAGCAGTACTTC	CASSGQGIMDSYEQYF
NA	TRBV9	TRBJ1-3	TGTGCCAGCAGCGAAACAGTTAACTCTGGAAACACCATATATTTT	CASSETVNSGNTIYF
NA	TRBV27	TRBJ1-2	TGTGCCAGCAGAGGGCTCGAAGCTGGAGGGAGAAGTGGCTACACCTTC	CASRGLEAGGRSGYTF
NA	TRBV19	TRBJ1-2	TGTGCCAGTTTGGGCGGACAGTACTATGGCTACACCTTC	CASLGGQYYGYTF
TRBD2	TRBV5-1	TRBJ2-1	TGCGCCAGCAGCGAAGTAGCGGGGACCAATGAGCAGTTCTTC	CASSEVAGTNEQFF
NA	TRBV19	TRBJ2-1	TGTGCCAGTAGTATTTATGAGGGTGGGCTAGACAATGAGCAGTTCTTC	CASSIYEGGLDNEQFF
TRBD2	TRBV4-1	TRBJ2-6	TGCGCCAGCAGCCAAGAGGGAGCGGGGGAGTCTGGGGCCAACGTCCTGACTTTC	CASSQEGAGESGANVLTF
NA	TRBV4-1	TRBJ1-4	TGCGCCAGCAGCCTCGGGAACACTAATGAAAAACTGTTTTTT	CASSLGNTNEKLFF
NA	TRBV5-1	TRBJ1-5	TGCGCCAGCAGCTTGTCAGGTGGTAGCAATCAGCCCCAGCATTTT	CASSLSGGSNQPQHF
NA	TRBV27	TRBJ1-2	TGTGCCAGCAGTGCCCTTGAGTCCTATGGCTACACCTTC	CASSALESYGYTF
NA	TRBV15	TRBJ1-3	TGTGCCACCAGCAGAGATCCATCAGATACCATATATTTT	CATSRDPSDTIYF
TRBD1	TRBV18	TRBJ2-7	TGTGCCAGCTCACCCCCAGGGGGCCCCTACGAGCAGTACTTC	CASSPPGGPYEQYF
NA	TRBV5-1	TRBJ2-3	TGCGCCAGCAGCTTGGTTGACATTAGCACAGATACGCAGTATTTT	CASSLVDISTDTQYF
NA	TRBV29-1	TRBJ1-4	TGCAGCGTTGAAGAGGGCCCCTTTCCTAATGAAAAACTGTTTTTT	CSVEEGPFPNEKLFF
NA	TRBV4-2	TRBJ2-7	TGTGCCAGCAGCCAAGGGCCAGGGGACTACGAGCAGTACTTC	CASSQGPGDYEQYF
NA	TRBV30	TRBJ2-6	TGTGCCTGGAGTGTAGGGGCGTCTGGGGCCAACGTCCTGACTTTC	CAWSVGASGANVLTF
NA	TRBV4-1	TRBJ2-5	TGCGCCAGCAGCCAAGCTGCCGGGGTGAAGACCCAGTACTTC	CASSQAAGVKTQYF
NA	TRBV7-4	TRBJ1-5	TGTGCCAGCAGCTTAGACGGTCGGCCGGATCCGCCGGGGGTTAATCAGCCCCAGCATTTT	CASSLDGRPDPPGVNQPQHF
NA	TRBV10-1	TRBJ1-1	TGCGCCAGCAGTGGGGGCGGAAGCACTGAAGCTTTCTTT	CASSGGGSTEAFF
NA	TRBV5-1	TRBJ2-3	TGCGCCAGCATGGCCAGGTCGAGCACAGATACGCAGTATTTT	CASMARSSTDTQYF
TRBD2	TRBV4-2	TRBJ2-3	TGTGCCAGCAGCCAAGGACCGGGACTAGTAACAGATACGCAGTATTTT	CASSQGPGLVTDTQYF
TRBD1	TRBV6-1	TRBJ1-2	TGTGCCAGCAGTGAAGGGAGAACAGGGGGGGGTGGCTACACCTTC	CASSEGRTGGGGYTF
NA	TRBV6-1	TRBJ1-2	TGTGCCAGCAGTGAGCAGACATATCATGGCTACACCTTC	CASSEQTYHGYTF
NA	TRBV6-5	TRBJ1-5	TGTGCCAGCAGTTACTCCGGGGGGCGGAATCAGCCCCAGCATTTT	CASSYSGGRNQPQHF
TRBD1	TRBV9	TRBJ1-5	TGTGCCAGCAGCGTACCCCCGGGGACAGGTAATCAGCCCCAGCATTTT	CASSVPPGTGNQPQHF
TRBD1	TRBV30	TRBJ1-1	TGTGCCTGGAGCAAACAGGGGGCGAACACTGAAGCTTTCTTT	CAWSKQGANTEAFF
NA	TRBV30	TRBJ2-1	TGTGCCTGGAGTGTGAGGGCCACTAGCTCCTACAATGAGCAGTTCTTC	CAWSVRATSSYNEQFF
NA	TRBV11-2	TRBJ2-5	TGTGCCAGTAGGGGGACGATAATCCAAGAGACCCAGTACTTC	CASRGTIIQETQYF
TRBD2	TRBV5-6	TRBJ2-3	TGTGCCAGCAGCATTAGCGGGAGGTGGGCAGATACGCAGTATTTT	CASSISGRWADTQYF
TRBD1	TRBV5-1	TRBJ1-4	TGCGCCAGCAGCCCGGCCGGGACAGGGCGTATAACGATGGGGAAACTGTTTTTT	CASSPAGTGRITMGKLFF
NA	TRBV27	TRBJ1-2	TGTGCCAGCAGTTTATCCAGGGTCAATGGCTACACCTTC	CASSLSRVNGYTF
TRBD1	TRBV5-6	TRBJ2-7	TGTGCCAGCAGCGCGCAGTCCCGGGACAGGGAGCAGTACTTC	CASSAQSRDREQYF
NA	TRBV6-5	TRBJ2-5	TGTGCCAGCAGTTACTCGAAATACACCCACCAAGAGACCCAGTACTTC	CASSYSKYTHQETQYF
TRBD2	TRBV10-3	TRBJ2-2	TGTGCCATCAGTGACTCACCTGGCGGGAGCACCGGGGAGCTGTTTTTT	CAISDSPGGSTGELFF
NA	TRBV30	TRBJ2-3	TGTGCCTGGAGTCTGGTGGAGGGCCCGACGGATACGCAGTATTTT	CAWSLVEGPTDTQYF
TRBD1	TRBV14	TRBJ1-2	TGTGCCAGCAGCCGCTACCGGGACAGGGGAGGAGCAGACTATGGCTACACCTTC	CASSRYRDRGGADYGYTF
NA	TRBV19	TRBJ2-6	TGTGCCAGTAGTATTGCTTCAGATCCTGGGGCCAACGTCCTGACTTTC	CASSIASDPGANVLTF
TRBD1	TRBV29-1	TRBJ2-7	TGCAGCGCCAGACAGGGGAGCTCCTACGAGCAGTACTTC	CSARQGSSYEQYF
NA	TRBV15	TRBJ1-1	TGTGCCACCACCCGGGCGGGGGCTGGTGCGGACACTGAAGCTTTCTTT	CATTRAGAGADTEAFF
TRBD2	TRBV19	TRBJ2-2	TGTGCCAGTAGAAACCCTATAGCGGGGGATCGGGGTACCGGGGAGCTGTTTTTT	CASRNPIAGDRGTGELFF
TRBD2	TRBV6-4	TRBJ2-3	TGTGCCAGCAGTGTGGCGGGAGGAGGAACAGATACGCAGTATTTT	CASSVAGGGTDTQYF
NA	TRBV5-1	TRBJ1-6	TGCGCCAGCAGCTTGGCGCCAGATAATTCACCCCTCCACTTT	CASSLAPDNSPLHF
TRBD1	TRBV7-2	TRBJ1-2	TGTGCCAGCCTATCGATGGACAGGGGTACCCCCTACACCTTC	CASLSMDRGTPYTF
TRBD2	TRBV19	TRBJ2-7	TGTGCCAGTAGTTTCCGCCGGGGGGAAGGCGAGCAGTACTTC	CASSFRRGEGEQYF
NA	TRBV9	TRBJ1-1	TGTGCCAGCAGCCCGACAGGAGGTGACACTGAAGCTTTCTTT	CASSPTGGDTEAFF
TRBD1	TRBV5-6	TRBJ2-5	TGTGCCAGCAGCTTACAGGGGACGGAGACCCAGTACTTC	CASSLQGTETQYF
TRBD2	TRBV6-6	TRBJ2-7	TGTGCCAGCATCTCTAGCGGGAGAACTGGAGAGCAGTACTTC	CASISSGRTGEQYF
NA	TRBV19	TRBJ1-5	TGTGCCAGTAGTATAAACAGTTTTCAGCCCCAGCATTTT	CASSINSFQPQHF
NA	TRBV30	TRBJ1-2	TGTGCCTGGTCGGGTAGCTATGGCTACACCTTC	CAWSGSYGYTF
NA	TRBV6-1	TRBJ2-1	TGTGCCAGCAGTGAAGGGCCCCTGGGGCAATATGAGCAGTTCTTC	CASSEGPLGQYEQFF
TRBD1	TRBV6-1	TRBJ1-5	TGTGCCAGTACTCCGGGACAGGGTAATTATCAGCCCCAGCATTTT	CASTPGQGNYQPQHF
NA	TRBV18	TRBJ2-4	TGTGCCAGCTCACCACAGGGCGGGGGCGAGAACATTCAGTACTTC	CASSPQGGGENIQYF